This T cell receptor beta chain originates from a study of blood T cell repertoires in COVID-19. Generated by immunoSEQ multiplex PCR, the TCRdb table keeps only in-frame clones and is missing some. Altogether 200,000 to 250,000 clones are present, more than 80% being singletons, with the ten largest covering 1.8%. Cohorts were assigned according to the clinical history that participants reported. The study counted Cohort 3 donors as recovered given two negative PCRs, clearance, or symptom resolution. The CDR3 length is 15 residues. Germline assignment: CDR1 SGHNT and CDR2 YENEEA. Trimming took off 1 base at V and 4 bases at J, with 10 bases between the two ends.

The V and J genes are TRBV11-3 and TRBJ2-2; a weak D match, TRBD1 (5 bases). The sequencing sample was made of PBMCs or T cells enriched from blood (not recorded which). This TCR was sampled from a man between 60 and 75 years old who had recovered from COVID-19. For the CDR3, the DNA is TGTGCCAGCAGCTTAGCCGACAGAACCACCGGGGAGCTGTTTTTT. It encodes CASSLADRTTGELFF.